This is a list of T cell receptor beta chains from one sample in a study of CD8 T cells in Susac syndrome. MiXCR, run by TCRdb on the immunoSEQ multiplex PCR reads, gives a single entry per CDR3 protein. The repertoire consists of some 400,000 distinct CDR3 sequences, with around 85% occurring once and the leading ten covering roughly 0.11%. The sequenced material came from CD8+ T cells from PBMCs. These receptors were collected from a human donor with multiple sclerosis. Each CDR3 is given with its conserved first and last residue. The order of the fields is V gene, clone size, D gene, J gene, CDR3 protein, CDR3 DNA. D genes are given only for firm matches. Clone size appears in some rows only: once, few, many, or a class for an expanded clone.

TRBV20-1	once	TRBD2	TRBJ2-1	CSARDKGTSGSYNEQFF	TGCAGTGCTAGAGATAAGGGGACTAGCGGGAGTTACAATGAGCAGTTCTTC
TRBV29-1	.	TRBD2	TRBJ2-7	CSVRGLDEQYF	TGCAGCGTGCGGGGGTTAGACGAGCAGTACTTC
TRBV27	.	TRBD1	TRBJ1-1	CASSGQGSLTEAFF	TGTGCCAGCAGTGGACAGGGGAGCTTGACTGAAGCTTTCTTT
TRBV5-4	.	.	TRBJ1-1	CASSLRPENTEAFF	TGTGCCAGCAGCCTCCGTCCAGAGAACACTGAAGCTTTCTTT
TRBV5-5	.	TRBD2	TRBJ2-5	CASSPGTSGYASYQETQYF	TGTGCCAGCAGCCCCGGGACTAGCGGATATGCCAGCTACCAAGAGACCCAGTACTTC
TRBV4-1	once	.	TRBJ1-1	CASSPREGSTEAFF	TGCGCCAGCAGCCCGAGGGAGGGGAGCACTGAAGCTTTCTTT
TRBV7-6	many	.	TRBJ1-5	CASSLAWGSNQPQHF	TGTGCCAGCAGCTTAGCCTGGGGGAGTAATCAGCCCCAGCATTTT
TRBV11-2	.	TRBD1	TRBJ1-1	CASSPRDRAGAEAFF	TGTGCCAGCAGCCCGCGGGACAGGGCTGGGGCTGAAGCTTTCTTT
TRBV4-1	.	TRBD1	TRBJ1-4	CASSLPGQGDEKLFF	TGCGCCAGCAGCCTGCCGGGACAGGGGGATGAAAAACTGTTTTTT
TRBV6-5	.	.	TRBJ1-5	CASNEGTDQPQHF	TGTGCCAGCAACGAGGGAACGGATCAGCCCCAGCATTTT
TRBV11-2	.	.	TRBJ2-7	CASSLEVSGLTVYEQYF	TGTGCCAGCAGCTTAGAGGTTTCGGGTTTAACGGTGTACGAGCAGTACTTC
TRBV29-1	.	TRBD1	TRBJ2-7	CSVQGGASYEQYF	TGCAGCGTGCAAGGGGGCGCGTCGTACGAGCAGTACTTC
TRBV4-2	.	.	TRBJ2-3	CASSQAQLLSTDTQYF	TGTGCCAGCAGCCAAGCTCAACTGCTAAGTACAGATACGCAGTATTTT
TRBV5-1	once	TRBD1	TRBJ2-3	CASSILDRGTDTQYF	TGCGCCAGCAGCATCTTGGACAGGGGCACAGATACGCAGTATTTT
TRBV4-1	.	.	TRBJ2-1	CASSQVGEQFF	TGCGCCAGCAGCCAAGTGGGTGAGCAGTTCTTC
TRBV5-6	few	.	TRBJ1-2	CASSLASGGYTF	TGTGCCAGCAGCTTGGCATCAGGGGGCTACACCTTC
TRBV4-2	.	TRBD2	TRBJ2-1	CASSQGAGGDNEQFF	TGTGCCAGCAGCCAAGGGGCCGGGGGGGACAATGAGCAGTTCTTC
TRBV4-1	.	.	TRBJ2-4	CASSQDRQGKNIQYF	TGCGCCAGCAGCCAAGATCGGCAGGGTAAAAACATTCAGTACTTC
TRBV5-5	.	.	TRBJ2-5	CASSFLVNHQETQYF	TGTGCCAGCAGCTTTCTCGTTAACCACCAAGAGACCCAGTACTTC
TRBV7-9	.	.	TRBJ2-7	CASSLGLLGEQYF	TGTGCCAGCAGCTTAGGTCTCTTGGGCGAGCAGTACTTC
TRBV4-1	.	.	TRBJ2-6	CASSQAFGLSSGADVLTF	TGCGCCAGCAGCCAAGCGTTTGGTCTGAGCTCTGGGGCCGACGTCCTGACTTTC
TRBV12-3/TRBV12-4	.	TRBD1	TRBJ2-7	CASGLPQGETYEQYF	TGTGCCAGCGGCCTACCACAGGGGGAAACCTACGAGCAGTACTTC
TRBV7-9	.	TRBD2	TRBJ2-1	CASSLALGGFSYNEQFF	TGTGCCAGCAGCTTAGCTTTGGGAGGGTTCTCCTACAATGAGCAGTTCTTC
TRBV6-1	.	.	TRBJ1-1	CASGIGAPGDTEAFF	TGTGCCAGCGGCATTGGGGCCCCGGGGGACACTGAAGCTTTCTTT
TRBV27	.	.	TRBJ1-1	CASSLFPSFEAFF	TGTGCCAGCAGTTTATTCCCATCGTTTGAAGCTTTCTTT
TRBV20-1	.	.	TRBJ2-5	CSASLLSPQETQYF	TGCAGTGCTAGCCTCCTTAGTCCTCAAGAGACCCAGTACTTC
TRBV4-1	.	.	TRBJ2-1	CASSQGSLAYNEQFF	TGCGCCAGCAGCCAAGGTTCTCTAGCCTACAATGAGCAGTTCTTC
TRBV4-1	.	.	TRBJ1-1	CASSPRGRTNTEAFF	TGCGCCAGCAGCCCAAGAGGACGGACGAACACTGAAGCTTTCTTT
TRBV6-5	.	.	TRBJ2-6	CASSYDISGANVLTF	TGTGCCAGCAGTTACGACATCTCTGGGGCCAACGTCCTGACTTTC
TRBV6-5	.	TRBD2	TRBJ2-5	CASSTGRTRETQYF	TGTGCCAGCAGTACCGGGAGGACCCGGGAGACCCAGTACTTC
TRBV7-4	.	TRBD2	TRBJ2-2	CASSPRRSGGEGELFF	TGTGCCAGCAGCCCTAGGCGAAGCGGGGGCGAGGGGGAGCTGTTTTTT
TRBV6-5	.	TRBD1	TRBJ2-7	CASSYSTGEFYEQYF	TGTGCCAGCAGTTACTCCACAGGGGAATTCTACGAGCAGTACTTC
TRBV6-1	.	.	TRBJ2-7	CASSEVGSPVDEQYF	TGTGCCAGCAGTGAGGTCGGCAGCCCCGTCGACGAGCAGTACTTC
TRBV20-1	.	TRBD2	TRBJ2-1	CSANLAGVYIIDNEQFF	TGCAGTGCTAATCTAGCGGGAGTTTACATCATCGACAATGAGCAGTTCTTC
TRBV28	.	TRBD1	TRBJ2-2	CASIDRDRGNTGELFF	TGTGCCAGCATAGACCGGGACAGGGGGAACACCGGGGAGCTGTTTTTT
TRBV12-3/TRBV12-4	few	.	TRBJ1-1	CASSLVGHTEAFF	TGTGCCAGCAGTTTAGTAGGGCATACTGAAGCTTTCTTT
TRBV7-2	few	.	TRBJ2-7	CASSSPQDGVHEQYF	TGTGCCAGCAGCTCCCCCCAAGACGGCGTTCACGAGCAGTACTTC
TRBV27	.	TRBD2	TRBJ2-3	CASSLLAGVPSTDTQYF	TGTGCCAGCAGTTTACTAGCGGGAGTCCCCAGCACAGATACGCAGTATTTT
TRBV27	.	.	TRBJ1-2	CASSFGELGGYTF	TGTGCCAGCAGTTTCGGGGAATTGGGGGGCTACACCTTC
TRBV12-3/TRBV12-4	.	.	TRBJ2-1	CASSSRGNSYNEQFF	TGTGCCAGCAGCTCCCGTGGGAACTCCTACAATGAGCAGTTCTTC
TRBV10-3	once	TRBD2	TRBJ2-3	CAISDLPGGEGTDTQYF	TGTGCCATCAGTGACCTCCCCGGGGGGGAGGGCACAGATACGCAGTATTTT
TRBV13	.	.	TRBJ2-2	CASSPLLGADTGELFF	TGTGCCAGCAGCCCCCTGCTTGGGGCGGACACCGGGGAGCTGTTTTTT
TRBV6-5	once	TRBD1	TRBJ1-1	CASSLGTATFF	TGTGCCAGCAGCCTCGGGACAGCGACTTTCTTT